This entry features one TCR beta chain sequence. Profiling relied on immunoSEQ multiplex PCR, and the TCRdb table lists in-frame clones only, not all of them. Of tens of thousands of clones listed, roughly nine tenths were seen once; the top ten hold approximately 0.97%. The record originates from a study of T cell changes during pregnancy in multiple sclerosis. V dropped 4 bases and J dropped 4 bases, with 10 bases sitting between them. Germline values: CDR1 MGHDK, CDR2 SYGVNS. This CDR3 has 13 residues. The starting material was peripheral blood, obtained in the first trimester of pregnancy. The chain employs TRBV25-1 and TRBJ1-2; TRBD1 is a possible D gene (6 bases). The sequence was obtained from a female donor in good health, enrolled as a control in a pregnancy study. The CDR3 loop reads CASSAGQLYGYTF. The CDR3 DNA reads TGTGCCAGCAGTGCCGGACAGCTCTATGGCTACACCTTC.